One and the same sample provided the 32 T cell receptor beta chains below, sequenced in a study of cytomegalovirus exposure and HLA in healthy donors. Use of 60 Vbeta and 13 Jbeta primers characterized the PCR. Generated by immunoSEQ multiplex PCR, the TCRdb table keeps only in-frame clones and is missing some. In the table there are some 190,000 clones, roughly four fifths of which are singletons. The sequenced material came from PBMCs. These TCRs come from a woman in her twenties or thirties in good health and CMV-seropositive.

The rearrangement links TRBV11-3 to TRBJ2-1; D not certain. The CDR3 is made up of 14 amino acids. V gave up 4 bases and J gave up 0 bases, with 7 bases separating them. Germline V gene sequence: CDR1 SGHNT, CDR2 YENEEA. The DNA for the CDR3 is TGTGCCAGCAGCTGGGCGAGCTCCTACAATGAGCAGTTCTTC. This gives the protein CASSWASSYNEQFF.

As DNA, the CDR3 is TGTGCCAGCTCCCTGTATCCGAGCTCCTACAATGAGCAGTTCTTC. It yields the protein CASSLYPSSYNEQFF. The chain combines TRBV18 with TRBJ2-1; D unresolved. The V and J ends lost 6 bases and 0 bases respectively, with 12 bases between them. CDR3 length: 15 residues. Germline V gives CDR1 KGHSH, CDR2 LQKENI. The full variable domain, in which reference TRBV18 and TRBJ2-1 provide the parts outside the CDR3, is NAGVMQNPRHLVRRRGQEARLRCSPMKGHSHVYWYRQLPEEGLKFMVYLQKENIIDESGMPKERFSAEFPKEGPSILRIQQVVRGDSAAYFCASSLYPSSYNEQFFGPGTRLTVL.

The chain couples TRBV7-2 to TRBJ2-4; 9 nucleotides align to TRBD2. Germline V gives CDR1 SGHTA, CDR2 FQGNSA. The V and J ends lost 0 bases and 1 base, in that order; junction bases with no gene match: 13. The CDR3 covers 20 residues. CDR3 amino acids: CASSLAPNAGLASAKNIQYF. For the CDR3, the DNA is TGTGCCAGCAGCTTAGCTCCGAACGCGGGACTAGCCTCGGCCAAAAACATTCAGTACTTC.

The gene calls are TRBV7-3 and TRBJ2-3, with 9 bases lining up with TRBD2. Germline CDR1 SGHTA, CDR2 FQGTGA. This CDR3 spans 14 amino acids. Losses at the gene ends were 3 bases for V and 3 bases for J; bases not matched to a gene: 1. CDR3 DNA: TGTGCCAGCAGCTTCGGACTAGCGACAGATACGCAGTATTTT. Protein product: CASSFGLATDTQYF.

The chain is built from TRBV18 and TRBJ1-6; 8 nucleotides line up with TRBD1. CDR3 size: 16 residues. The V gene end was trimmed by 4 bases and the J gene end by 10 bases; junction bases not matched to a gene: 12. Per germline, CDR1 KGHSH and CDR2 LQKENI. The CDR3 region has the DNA TGTGCCAGCTCACGGACCCCGGCAGGGGGCACCTCACCCCTCCACTTT. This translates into CASSRTPAGGTSPLHF.

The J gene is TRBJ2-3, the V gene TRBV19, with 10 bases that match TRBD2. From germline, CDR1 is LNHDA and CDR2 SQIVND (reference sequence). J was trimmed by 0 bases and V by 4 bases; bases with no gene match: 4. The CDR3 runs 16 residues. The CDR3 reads CASSSGLAESTDTQYF. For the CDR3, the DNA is TGTGCCAGTAGTAGCGGACTAGCGGAAAGCACAGATACGCAGTATTTT.

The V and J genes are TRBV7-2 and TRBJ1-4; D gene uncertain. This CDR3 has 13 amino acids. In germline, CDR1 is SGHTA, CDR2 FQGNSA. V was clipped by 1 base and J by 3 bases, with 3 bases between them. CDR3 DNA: TGTGCCAGCAGCTTAGGGCCTAATGAAAAACTGTTTTTT. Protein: CASSLGPNEKLFF.

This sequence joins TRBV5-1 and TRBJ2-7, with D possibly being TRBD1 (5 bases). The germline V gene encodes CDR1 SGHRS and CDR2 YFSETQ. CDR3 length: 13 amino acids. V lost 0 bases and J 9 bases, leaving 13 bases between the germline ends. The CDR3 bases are TGCGCCAGCAGCTTGGGACAGCCTCTTGGGCAGTACTTC. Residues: CASSLGQPLGQYF.

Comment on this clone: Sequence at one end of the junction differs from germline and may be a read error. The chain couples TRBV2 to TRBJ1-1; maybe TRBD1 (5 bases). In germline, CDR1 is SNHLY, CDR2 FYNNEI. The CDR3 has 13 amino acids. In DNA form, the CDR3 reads TGTGCCAGCAGTGAAGAAAGGGGAGTGGAGGGGCCCTTT. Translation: CASSEERGVEGPF.

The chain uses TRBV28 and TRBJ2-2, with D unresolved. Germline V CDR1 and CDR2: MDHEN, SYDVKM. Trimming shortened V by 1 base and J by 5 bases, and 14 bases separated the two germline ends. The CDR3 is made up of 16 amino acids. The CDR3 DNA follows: TGTGCCAGCAGTTTATTTGGGCTATCTGGTACCGGGGAGCTGTTTTTT. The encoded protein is CASSLFGLSGTGELFF.

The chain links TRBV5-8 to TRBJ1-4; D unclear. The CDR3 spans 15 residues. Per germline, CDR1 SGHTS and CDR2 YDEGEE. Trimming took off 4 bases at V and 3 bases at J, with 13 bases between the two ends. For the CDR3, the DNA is TGTGCCAGCAGCATACCGGGGATTGCTAATGAAAAACTGTTTTTT. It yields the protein CASSIPGIANEKLFF.

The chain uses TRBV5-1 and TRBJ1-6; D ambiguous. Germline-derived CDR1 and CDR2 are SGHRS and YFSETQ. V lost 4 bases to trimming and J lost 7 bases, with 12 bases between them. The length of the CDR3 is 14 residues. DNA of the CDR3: TGCGCCAGCAGCGCTGGACGGGAAAATTCACCCCTCCACTTT. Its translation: CASSAGRENSPLHF.

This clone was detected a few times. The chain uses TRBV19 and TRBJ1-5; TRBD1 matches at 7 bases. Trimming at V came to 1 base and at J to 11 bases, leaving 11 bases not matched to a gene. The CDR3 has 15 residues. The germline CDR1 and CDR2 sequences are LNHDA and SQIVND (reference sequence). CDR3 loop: CASSIAGAGGMAQHF. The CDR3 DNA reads TGTGCCAGTAGTATAGCGGGGGCAGGGGGAATGGCCCAGCATTTT.

The CDR3, as DNA: TGCGCCAGCAGCGGCGGGACAGTCCGGGTAGGAGAAGCTTTCTTT. Protein sequence: CASSGGTVRVGEAFF. This chain uses TRBV5-1 with TRBJ1-1; TRBD1 agrees at 7 bases. Germline V CDR1 and CDR2: SGHRS, YFSETQ. J gave up 8 bases and V 4 bases, and 14 bases lay outside the gene matches. The CDR3 spans 15 residues.

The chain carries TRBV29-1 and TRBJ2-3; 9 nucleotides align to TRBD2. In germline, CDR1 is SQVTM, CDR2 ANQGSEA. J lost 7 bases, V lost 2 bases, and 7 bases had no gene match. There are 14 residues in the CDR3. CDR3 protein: CSVEKSGGSYTQYF. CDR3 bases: TGCAGCGTTGAAAAAAGCGGGGGGTCGTATACGCAGTATTTT.

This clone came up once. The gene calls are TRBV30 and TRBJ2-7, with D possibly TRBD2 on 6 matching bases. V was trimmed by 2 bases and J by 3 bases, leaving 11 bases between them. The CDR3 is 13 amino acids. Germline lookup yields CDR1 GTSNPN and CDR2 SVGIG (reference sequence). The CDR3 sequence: CAWSPGVVYEQYF. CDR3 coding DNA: TGTGCCTGGAGTCCGGGAGTGGTCTACGAGCAGTACTTC.

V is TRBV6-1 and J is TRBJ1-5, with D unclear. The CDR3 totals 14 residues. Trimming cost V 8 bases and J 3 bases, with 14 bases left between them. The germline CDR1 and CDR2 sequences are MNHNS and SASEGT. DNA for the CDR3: TGTGCCAGCCGAAGCGTATCCACCAATCAGCCCCAGCATTTT. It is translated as CASRSVSTNQPQHF.

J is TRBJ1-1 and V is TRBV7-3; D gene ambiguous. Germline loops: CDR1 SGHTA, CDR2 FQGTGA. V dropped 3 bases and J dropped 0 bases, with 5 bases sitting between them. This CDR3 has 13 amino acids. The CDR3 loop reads CASSFSLNTEAFF. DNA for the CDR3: TGTGCCAGCAGCTTTTCTCTGAACACTGAAGCTTTCTTT.

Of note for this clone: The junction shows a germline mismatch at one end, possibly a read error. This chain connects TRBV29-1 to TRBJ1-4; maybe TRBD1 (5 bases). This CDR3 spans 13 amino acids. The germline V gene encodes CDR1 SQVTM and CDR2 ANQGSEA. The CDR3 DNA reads TGCAGCGGACACAGGAGACCTAATGAAAAACTGTGTTTT. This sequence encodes CSGHRRPNEKLCF.

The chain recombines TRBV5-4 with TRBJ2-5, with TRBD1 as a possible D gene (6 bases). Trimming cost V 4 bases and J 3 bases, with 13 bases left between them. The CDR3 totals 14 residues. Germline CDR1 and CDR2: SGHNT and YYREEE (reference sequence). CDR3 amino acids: CASSGGPDEETQYF. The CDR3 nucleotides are TGTGCCAGCAGCGGGGGCCCGGATGAAGAGACCCAGTACTTC. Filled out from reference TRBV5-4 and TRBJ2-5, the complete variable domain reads ETGVTQSPTHLIKTRGQQVTLRCSSQSGHNTVSWYQQALGQGPQFIFQYYREEENGRGNFPPRFSGLQFPNYSSELNVNALELDDSALYLCASSGGPDEETQYFGPGTRLLVL.

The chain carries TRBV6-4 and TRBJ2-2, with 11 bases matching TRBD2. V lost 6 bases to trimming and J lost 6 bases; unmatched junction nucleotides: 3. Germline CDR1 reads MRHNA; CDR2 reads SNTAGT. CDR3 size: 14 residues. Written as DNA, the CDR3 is TGTGCCAGCAGACCTAGCGGGGGGCCCGGGGAGCTGTTTTTT. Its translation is CASRPSGGPGELFF.

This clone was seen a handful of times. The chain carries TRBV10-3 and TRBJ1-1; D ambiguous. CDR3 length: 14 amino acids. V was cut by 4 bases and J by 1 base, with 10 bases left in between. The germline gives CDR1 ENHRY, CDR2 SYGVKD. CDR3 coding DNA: TGTGCCATCAGTGCCAGGAACCAGAACACTGAAGCTTTCTTT. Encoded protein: CAISARNQNTEAFF.

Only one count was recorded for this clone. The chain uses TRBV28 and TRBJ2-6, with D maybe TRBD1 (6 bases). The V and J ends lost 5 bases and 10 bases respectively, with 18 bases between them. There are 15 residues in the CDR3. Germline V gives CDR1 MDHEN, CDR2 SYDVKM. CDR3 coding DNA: TGTGCCAGCAGTGTTACAGGGTTATCCAGAAACGTCCTGACTTTC. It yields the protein CASSVTGLSRNVLTF.

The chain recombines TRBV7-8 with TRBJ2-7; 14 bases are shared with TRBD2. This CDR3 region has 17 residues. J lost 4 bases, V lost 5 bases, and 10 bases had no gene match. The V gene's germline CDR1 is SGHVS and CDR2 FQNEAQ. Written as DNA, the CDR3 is TGTGCCAGCAGCCCGACGCCGGGACTAGCGGGAGTGTACGAGCAGTACTTC. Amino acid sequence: CASSPTPGLAGVYEQYF.

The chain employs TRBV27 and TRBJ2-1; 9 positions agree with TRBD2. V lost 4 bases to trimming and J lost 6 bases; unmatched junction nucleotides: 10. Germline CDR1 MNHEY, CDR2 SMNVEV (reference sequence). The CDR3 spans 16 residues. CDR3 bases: TGTGCCAGCAGTTGGATCAAGCGGGAGGACAGCAATGAGCAGTTCTTC. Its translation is CASSWIKREDSNEQFF.

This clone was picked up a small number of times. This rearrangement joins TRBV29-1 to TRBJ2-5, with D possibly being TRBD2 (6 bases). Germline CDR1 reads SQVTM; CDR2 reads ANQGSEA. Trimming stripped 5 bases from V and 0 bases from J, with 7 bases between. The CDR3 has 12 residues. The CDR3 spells CSVWGDQETQYF. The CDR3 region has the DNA TGCAGCGTTTGGGGGGACCAAGAGACCCAGTACTTC.

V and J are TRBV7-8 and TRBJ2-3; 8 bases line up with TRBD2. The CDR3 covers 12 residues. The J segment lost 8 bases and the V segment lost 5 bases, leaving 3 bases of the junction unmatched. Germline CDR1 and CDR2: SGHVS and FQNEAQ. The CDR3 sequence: CASSERETTQYF. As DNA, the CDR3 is TGTGCCAGCAGCGAGCGGGAGACTACGCAGTATTTT. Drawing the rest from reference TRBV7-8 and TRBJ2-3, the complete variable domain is GAGVSQSPRYKVAKRGQDVALRCDPISGHVSLFWYQQALGQGPEFLTYFQNEAQLDKSGLPSDRFFAERPEGSVSTLKIQRTQQEDSAVYLCASSERETTQYFGPGTRLTVL.

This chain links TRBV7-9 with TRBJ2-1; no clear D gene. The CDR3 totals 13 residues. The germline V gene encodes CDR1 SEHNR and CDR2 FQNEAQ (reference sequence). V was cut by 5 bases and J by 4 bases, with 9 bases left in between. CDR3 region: CASSLPRYNEQFF. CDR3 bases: TGTGCCAGCAGCCTTCCCAGGTACAATGAGCAGTTCTTC.

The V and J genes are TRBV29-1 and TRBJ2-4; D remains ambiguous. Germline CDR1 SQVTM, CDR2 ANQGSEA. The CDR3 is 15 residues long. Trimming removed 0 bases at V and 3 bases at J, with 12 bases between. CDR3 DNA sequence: TGCAGCGTTGAAGATCGGAGAGTGGGCAAAAACATTCAGTACTTC. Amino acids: CSVEDRRVGKNIQYF.

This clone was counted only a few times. The CDR3 here is CASSQELAGGLGANVLTF. The DNA for the CDR3 is TGTGCCAGCAGCCAAGAACTAGCGGGAGGGCTTGGGGCCAACGTCCTGACTTTC. The chain uses TRBV4-2 and TRBJ2-6; 13 nucleotides align to TRBD2. Germline CDR1 LGHNA, CDR2 YNFKEQ. This CDR3 is built from 18 residues. V shed 0 bases and J 3 bases; nucleotides not matched to a gene: 2.

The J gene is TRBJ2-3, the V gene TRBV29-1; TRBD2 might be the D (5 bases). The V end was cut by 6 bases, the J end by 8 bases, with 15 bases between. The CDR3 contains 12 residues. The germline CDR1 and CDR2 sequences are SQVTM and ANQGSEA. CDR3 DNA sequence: TGCAGCGTCCACGGACCGGACTTTACGCAGTATTTT. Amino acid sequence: CSVHGPDFTQYF.

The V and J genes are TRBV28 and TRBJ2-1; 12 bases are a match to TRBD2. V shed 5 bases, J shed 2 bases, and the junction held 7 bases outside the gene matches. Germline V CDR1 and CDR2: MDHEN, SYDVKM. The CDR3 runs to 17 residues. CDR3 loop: CASSPPTSGSPYNEQFF. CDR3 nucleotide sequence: TGTGCCAGCAGTCCCCCGACTAGCGGGAGCCCCTACAATGAGCAGTTCTTC.